These 25 T cell receptor beta chains originate from one sample sequenced in a study of prognosis after radiotherapy for stage I lung cancer. The genomic DNA TCR beta CDR3 region underwent two rounds of multiplex PCR. Amplification during the initial PCR round employed primers specific to each TRBV and TRBJ gene. MiXCR, applied by TCRdb to the multiplex PCR reads, yields one record per CDR3 protein. Of about 31,000 distinct CDR3 sequences listed, around 43% are singletons. The source material was PBMCs, sampled before or after stereotactic body radiation therapy (not recorded which). These receptors were obtained from a donor older than 45 with non-small cell lung cancer.

CDR3 sequence reads: CASSSYRGNNEQFF. As DNA, the CDR3 is TGCGCCAGCTCATCTTACAGGGGCAACAATGAGCAGTTCTTC. This chain uses TRBV4-1 with TRBJ2-1, with 7 bases identical to TRBD1. The CDR3 loop spans 14 amino acids. Per germline, CDR1 MGHRA and CDR2 YSYEKL. V lost 8 bases, J lost 5 bases, and 9 bases stayed unmatched.

Concerning this clonotype: A read error is possible here, since a much larger clone lies one base away. This chain joins TRBV29-1 and TRBJ1-1; tentatively, D is TRBD1 (6 bases). Germline V lookup: CDR1 SQVTM, CDR2 ANQGSEA. The length of the CDR3 is 15 residues. CDR3 nucleotides: TGCAGCGTGGGGGGGCTTCCACAGGGTAACACTGAATCTTTCTTT. It yields the protein CSVGGLPQGNTESFF. The full variable domain, completed using reference TRBV29-1 and TRBJ1-1, is SAVISQKPSRDICQRGTSLTIQCQVDSQVTMMFWYRQQPGQSLTLIATANQGSEATYESGFVIDKFPISRPNLTFSTLTVSNMSPEDSSIYLCSVGGLPQGNTESFFGQGTRLTVV.

Many counts were recorded for this clonotype. The V call is TRBV18, the J call TRBJ2-7, with D unresolved. There are 14 residues in the CDR3. Germline-derived CDR1 and CDR2 are KGHSH and LQKENI. Trimming removed 4 bases at V and 2 bases at J, with 12 bases between. This CDR3 reads CASSRLGSTYEQYF. The CDR3 DNA reads as TGTGCCAGCTCACGACTGGGCTCCACCTACGAGCAGTACTTC.

The chain recombines TRBV5-1 with TRBJ2-7; 7 nucleotides match TRBD1. This CDR3 is built from 14 residues. The germline V gene has CDR1 SGHRS and CDR2 YFSETQ. DNA of the CDR3: TGCGAAAGCAGCAGGGGACAGACCTCCTACGAGCAGTACTTC. Translation gives CESSRGQTSYEQYF.

The table lists this clonotype with many counts. The V and J genes are TRBV27 and TRBJ2-7; D remains unclear. There are 14 residues in the CDR3. The germline CDR1 and CDR2 sequences are MNHEY and SMNVEV (reference sequence). Trimming shortened V by 5 bases and J by 3 bases, and 14 bases separated the two germline ends. CDR3 DNA sequence: TGTGCCAGCAGTCCAAGGACGACGTACTACGAGCAGTACTTC. It encodes CASSPRTTYYEQYF.

About this clonotype itself: A much larger clone sits a single nucleotide away, making a read error possible. J is TRBJ2-5 and V is TRBV19, with D possibly being TRBD2 (6 bases). The CDR3 consists of 16 residues. Germline CDR1 and CDR2: LNHDA and SQIVND (reference sequence). Trimming shortened V by 5 bases and J by 2 bases, and 18 bases separated the two germline ends. This CDR3 is CASSGRLEGLQETQYF. The CDR3 DNA reads as TGTGCCAGTAGTGGAAGACTAGAGGGGCTTCAAGAGACCCAGTACTTC.

This clonotype came up many times. The rearrangement links TRBV19 to TRBJ2-5; D gene uncertain. Germline CDR1 reads LNHDA; CDR2 reads SQIVND (reference sequence). This CDR3 comprises 16 residues. V gave up 1 base and J gave up 1 base, with 13 bases separating them. CDR3 in amino acids: CASSIGVGGVQETQYF. For the CDR3, the DNA is TGTGCCAGTAGTATAGGGGTAGGCGGTGTCCAAGAGACCCAGTACTTC.

This clonotype is medium-sized in the sample. The chain is built from TRBV12-3 or TRBV12-4 and TRBJ2-7, with 9 bases fitting TRBD1. V trimming: 6 bases; J trimming: 0 bases; junction bases outside the gene matches: 3. The CDR3 has 14 residues. The CDR3 is CASRGTGSSYEQYF. In DNA form, the CDR3 reads TGTGCCAGCAGAGGGACAGGGAGCTCCTACGAGCAGTACTTC.

This clonotype is deemed medium-sized. The J gene is TRBJ2-7, the V gene TRBV28; 9 positions match TRBD1. The CDR3 runs 14 residues. J gave up 3 bases and V 6 bases, and 6 bases lay outside the gene matches. The V gene's germline CDR1 is MDHEN and CDR2 SYDVKM. The CDR3, as DNA: TGTGCCAGCAGAAGGGGACAGGGACTCTACGAGCAGTACTTC. It encodes CASRRGQGLYEQYF.

The V call is TRBV27, the J call TRBJ2-7, with TRBD1 identical over 9 bases. The V segment lost 2 bases and the J segment 2 bases; nucleotides outside the gene matches: 4. CDR1 and CDR2 from the germline V gene are MNHEY and SMNVEV (reference sequence). CDR3 length: 15 amino acids. CDR3 protein: CASSLGDRVAYEQYF. DNA of the CDR3: TGTGCCAGCAGTTTAGGGGACAGGGTTGCCTACGAGCAGTACTTC.

The chain carries TRBV5-5 and TRBJ1-5, with D unresolved. CDR3 size: 14 residues. Trimming removed 4 bases at V and 1 base at J, with 9 bases between. Per the germline V gene, CDR1 is SGHKS and CDR2 is YYEKEE (reference sequence). This CDR3 is CASSPAGSNQPQHF. The DNA of the CDR3 is TGTGCCAGCAGCCCGGCGGGGAGCAATCAGCCCCAGCATTTT.

This clonotype showed up many times. The chain combines TRBV5-6 with TRBJ2-7; D unresolved. Germline CDR1 SGHDT, CDR2 YYEEEE. V was pared by 7 bases and J by 0 bases, with 14 bases between. The CDR3 has 14 residues. The CDR3 DNA reads as TGTGCCAGCCGAGCATCCCCCAGCTCCTACGAGCAGTACTTC. It codes for CASRASPSSYEQYF.

This clonotype was seen a handful of times. Possible read error: a much larger clone is one base away. The chain carries TRBV7-9 and TRBJ2-7, with 16 bases that match TRBD2. CDR3 length: 18 residues. Germline lookup yields CDR1 SEHNR and CDR2 FQNEAQ (reference sequence). V trimming: 5 bases; J trimming: 3 bases; junction bases outside the gene matches: 10. CDR3 sequence reads: CASSTLGTSGREFYEQYF. CDR3 nucleotides: TGTGCCAGCAGCACGCTTGGGACTAGCGGGAGGGAATTCTACGAGCAGTACTTC.

Comments on this clonotype: This sequence is one base from a far larger clone and is likely a read error. The rearrangement links TRBV6-5 to TRBJ2-7; a possible D gene is TRBD2 (6 bases). V lost 5 bases and J lost 5, with 16 bases in between. CDR1 is MNHEY, CDR2 SVGAGI, per germline. The CDR3 contains 14 residues. DNA for the CDR3: TGTGCCAGCAGTGTCATTTTCGCGGGACACGAGCAGTACTTC. This encodes CASSVIFAGHEQYF.

In its sample, this clonotype was seen once. This sequence joins TRBV6-9 and TRBJ2-1; TRBD1 matches at 7 bases. The CDR3 is made up of 16 amino acids. The germline V gene encodes CDR1 MNHGY and CDR2 SVAAGI. V dropped 7 bases and J dropped 4; count of bases not matched to a gene: 13. The CDR3 is CASIYSNRGPYNEQFF. CDR3 in DNA: TGTGCCAGCATTTACTCGAACAGGGGTCCGTACAATGAGCAGTTCTTC.

By share, this clonotype counts as medium-sized. J is TRBJ1-2 and V is TRBV28; 9 bases agree with TRBD1. The ends lost 6 bases at V and 6 bases at J; junction bases unmatched: 2. The CDR3 runs to 12 residues. Germline-derived CDR1 and CDR2 are MDHEN and SYDVKM. The CDR3 spells CASRRTGDGYTF. The CDR3 DNA reads as TGTGCCAGCAGGCGGACAGGGGATGGCTACACCTTC.

In this sample, this clonotype turned up many times. J is TRBJ2-5 and V is TRBV6-1; the D call may be TRBD1 or TRBD2 (5 bases each). The V gene lost 4 bases and the J gene lost 4 bases, with 10 bases spanning the gap. Germline V lookup: CDR1 MNHNS, CDR2 SASEGT. The CDR3 covers 13 residues. The CDR3 DNA sequence: TGTGCCAGCAGTGGGGGGAGTGGAGAGACCCAGTACTTC. Residues: CASSGGSGETQYF.

The CDR3 DNA follows: TGTGCCAGCAGCATCGACAGATTGGCCGAGCAGTACTTC. Amino acids: CASSIDRLAEQYF. The V call is TRBV11-2, the J call TRBJ2-7, with TRBD1 as a possible D gene (5 bases). The length of the CDR3 is 13 residues. Germline V lookup: CDR1 SGHAT, CDR2 FQNNGV. Trimming pared 5 bases from V and 6 bases from J, leaving 14 bases between.

This clonotype was recorded a few times. One junction end does not reproduce the germline sequence, and a read error may be involved. The J gene is TRBJ2-7, the V gene TRBV5-6; 8 bases agree with TRBD1. Germline V lookup: CDR1 SGHDT, CDR2 YYEEEE. The CDR3 is 17 amino acids. The CDR3 DNA sequence: TGTGCCATCAGCTTGGATGCCGGGACAGGATATATGAGCCAGCAGTACTTC. Protein: CAISLDAGTGYMSQQYF. The variable domain in full, completed from reference TRBV5-6 and TRBJ2-7, reads DAGVTQSPTHLIKTRGQQVTLRCSPKSGHDTVSWYQQALGQGPQFIFQYYEEEERQRGNFPDRFSGHQFPNYSSELNVNALLLGDSALYLCAISLDAGTGYMSQQYFGPGTRLTVT.

With regard to this clonotype: A much larger clone is a single base away; this may be a read error. The chain has TRBV7-6 and TRBJ2-2; D gene ambiguous. The V end lost 3 bases, the J end lost 4 bases, and 9 bases lay between the germline ends. CDR1 is SGHVS and CDR2 is FNYEAQ in the germline V gene. The CDR3 loop spans 14 amino acids. The CDR3 loop reads CASSLQPSTGELFF. DNA of the CDR3: TGTGCCAGCAGCTTGCAGCCGAGCACCGGGGAGCTGTTTTTT.

Regarding this clonotype: This could be a read error, since a much larger clone is one nucleotide away. The chain uses TRBV7-9 and TRBJ1-1; possible D gene TRBD1, 6 bases. Germline CDR1 SEHNR, CDR2 FQNEAQ (reference sequence). This CDR3 is 15 amino acids long. The V and J ends lost 10 bases and 5 bases respectively, with 23 bases between them. The CDR3 coding sequence is TGTGCCATCAGACTGGGGGGCGGGGGAGAAACTGAAGCTTTCTTT. Amino acid sequence: CAIRLGGGGETEAFF.

The chain links TRBV5-1 to TRBJ2-3; 7 positions agree with TRBD2. The junction had 8 bases not matched to a gene; V was cut back by 4 bases and J by 0 bases. Germline CDR1 reads SGHRS; CDR2 reads YFSETQ. This CDR3 contains 16 residues. CDR3 protein: CASSLLYSGSTDTQYF. The DNA for the CDR3 is TGCGCCAGCAGCCTTCTATATAGCGGGAGCACAGATACGCAGTATTTT. Full variable domain (remainder filled in from reference TRBV5-1 and TRBJ2-3): KAGVTQTPRYLIKTRGQQVTLSCSPISGHRSVSWYQQTPGQGLQFLFEYFSETQRNKGNFPGRFSGRQFSNSRSEMNVSTLELGDSALYLCASSLLYSGSTDTQYFGPGTRLTVL.

The chain couples TRBV7-2 to TRBJ2-7; possibly TRBD1 for D (5 bases). Trimming removed 5 bases at V and 2 bases at J, with 10 bases between. Germline CDR1 reads SGHTA; CDR2 reads FQGNSA. The CDR3 is made up of 13 amino acids. CDR3 amino acids: CASSPRQTYEQYF. The CDR3 bases are TGTGCCAGCAGCCCCAGACAGACCTACGAGCAGTACTTC.

Comment on this clonotype: This probably arose from a read error, given a far larger clone one base away. J is TRBJ2-5 and V is TRBV6-4; TRBD2 agrees at 10 bases. The CDR3 sequence is 20 residues long. The trim removed 3 bases at V and 4 bases at J, leaving 20 bases unmatched. Germline loops: CDR1 MRHNA, CDR2 SNTAGT. Here the CDR3 DNA reads TGTGCCAGCAGTGAAAATTTGCCCTTTGGTAGCGGGGGGCCTCGAGAGACCCAGTACTTC. It is translated as CASSENLPFGSGGPRETQYF.

This clonotype occurred many times. The V and J genes are TRBV6-9 and TRBJ1-1; possible D gene TRBD1, 6 bases. The CDR3 is made up of 16 amino acids. Germline CDR1 and CDR2: MNHGY and SVAAGI. V dropped 4 bases and J dropped 5 bases, with 20 bases sitting between them. CDR3 sequence: CASSSPFGGRKTEAFF. CDR3 nucleotides: TGTGCCAGCAGTTCGCCCTTTGGGGGGCGGAAGACTGAAGCTTTCTTT.